A selection of T cell receptor beta chains follows, all from one sample in a study of blood T cell repertoires in COVID-19. TCRdb's copy holds only in-frame clones and misses some; the assay was immunoSEQ multiplex PCR. Among about 400,000 clones, roughly 89% were seen once, and the ten largest hold roughly 4%. The sequenced sample consisted of peripheral blood. The source of these receptors is a woman in her 30s with acute or convalescent COVID-19. CDR3s include the opening cysteine and the closing phenylalanine or tryptophan. D genes are given only for firm matches. Clone size, where shown, is once, few, many, or a class for clones that have expanded.

TRBV27	TRBJ2-5	TRBD1	.	TGTGCCAGCAGGAGTACAGGGGGAGCGGCCCAGTACTTC	CASRSTGGAAQYF
TRBV5-1	TRBJ2-2	.	.	TGCGCCAGCAGCGTTACGAACACCGGGGAGCTGTTTTTT	CASSVTNTGELFF
TRBV5-6	TRBJ2-7	.	.	TGTGCCAGCAGCTTCGGAGCGGCGGGGGCGTACGAGCAGTACTTC	CASSFGAAGAYEQYF
TRBV27	TRBJ1-2	TRBD1	.	TGTGCCAGCAGTTCCCTCGGGACAGGGAACCCTACTAACTATGGCTACACCTTC	CASSSLGTGNPTNYGYTF
TRBV5-4	TRBJ2-3	TRBD2	once	TGTGCCAGCAGCGCGGAAGCGGGGGGGCTGACAGATACGCAGTATTTT	CASSAEAGGLTDTQYF
TRBV15	TRBJ2-5	TRBD2	.	TGTGCCACCAGCAGAGATTGGGGGGGAGTCCAAGAGACCCAGTACTTC	CATSRDWGGVQETQYF
TRBV12-3/TRBV12-4	TRBJ1-2	TRBD1	.	TGTGCCAGCAGTCACGGACAGGGTGATGGCTACACCTTC	CASSHGQGDGYTF
TRBV14	TRBJ2-5	TRBD2	.	TGTGCCAGCAGGTCTAGCGGGGGGACAAGAGAGACCCAGTACTTC	CASRSSGGTRETQYF
TRBV6-1	TRBJ2-4	TRBD2	.	TGTGCCAGCAGTGACAGCGGGGGGTGGAACATTCAGTACTTC	CASSDSGGWNIQYF
TRBV5-1	TRBJ1-1	.	.	TGCGCCAGCAGCTTGGGCAGGGCGAACACTGAAGCTTTCTTT	CASSLGRANTEAFF
TRBV25-1	TRBJ2-7	.	once	TGTGCCAGCAGTGAACGGGAAAACAGCGCCTACGAGCAGTACTTC	CASSERENSAYEQYF
TRBV30	TRBJ2-7	.	.	TGTGCCTGGAGTGTTTGGGGGCGAGGGGAATCCTACGAGCAGTACTTC	CAWSVWGRGESYEQYF
TRBV5-4	TRBJ2-5	.	.	TGTGCCAGCAGCTTGGCATCAGGGCAAGGGACCCAGTACTTC	CASSLASGQGTQYF
TRBV7-9	TRBJ1-3	TRBD1	.	TGTGCCAGCAGCCTCCGACAGGGAGCAGGAAACACCATATATTTT	CASSLRQGAGNTIYF
TRBV6-5	TRBJ2-3	.	.	TGTGCCAGCGGGTGGGGGCCGGGAGATACGCAGTATTTT	CASGWGPGDTQYF
TRBV4-1	TRBJ1-5	.	.	TGCGCCAGCAGCCCAGCAGGAATGACGCCCCAGCATTTT	CASSPAGMTPQHF
TRBV7-9	TRBJ1-2	TRBD1	.	TGTGCCAGCAGCTTATATGGGACAGAGGGCTACACCTTC	CASSLYGTEGYTF
TRBV12-3/TRBV12-4	TRBJ1-2	.	.	TGTGCCAGCACCCCATACGAAGGAGGTGGCTACACCTTC	CASTPYEGGGYTF
TRBV6-2/TRBV6-3	TRBJ1-2	.	.	TGTGCCAGCAGTAGGGGGTCTCGGTCGGCACCCTATGGCTACACCTTC	CASSRGSRSAPYGYTF
TRBV6-5	TRBJ1-1	.	.	TGTGCCAGCACAAGGAGGGGGGGCACTGAAGCTTTCTTT	CASTRRGGTEAFF
TRBV3-1/TRBV3-2	TRBJ2-5	.	.	TGTGCCAGCACCCCAAGGATCAGAGGACTGAAGACCCAGTACTTC	CASTPRIRGLKTQYF
TRBV19	TRBJ1-1	.	.	TGTGCCAGTAGTACCGGGGACATGAACACTGAAGCTTTCTTT	CASSTGDMNTEAFF
TRBV9	TRBJ2-7	TRBD2	.	TGTGCCAGCAGCGAGTCCCATACGAAGGGAGGGGATTACGAGCAGTACTTC	CASSESHTKGGDYEQYF
TRBV2	TRBJ2-5	.	.	TGTGCCAGCAGTGGAGACTCGCAAGAGACCCAGTACTTC	CASSGDSQETQYF
TRBV4-1	TRBJ2-3	TRBD2	.	TGCGCCAGCAGCCAAGTCGGACTAGGAGGAGATACGCAGTATTTT	CASSQVGLGGDTQYF
TRBV11-2	TRBJ2-3	.	.	TGTGCCAGCGGGGGCAGGACGAAACGGGGGGTGTCAGATACGCAGTATTTT	CASGGRTKRGVSDTQYF
TRBV29-1	TRBJ2-1	.	.	TGCAGCGTTGAAGGTGGGGGGGCATACAATGAGCAGTTCTTC	CSVEGGGAYNEQFF
TRBV6-5	TRBJ2-1	TRBD2	.	TGTGCCAGCAGTCAGACTAGCGGGGGGAACAATGAGCAGTTCTTC	CASSQTSGGNNEQFF